The following is a T cell receptor beta chain sequence with its context. As originally analysed: Cell counts per sample came from amplifying reference gene primers. Repertoires were generated with immunoSEQ multiplex PCR, while TCRdb's copy carries only in-frame clones and drops some. From that table come the V and J calls and clone size; the DNA was used to work out D and trimming. The profile shows fewer than 250,000 clones, around four fifths of them singletons. Trimming removed 5 bases from V and 3 bases from J, with 11 bases in between. The CDR3 has 13 residues. Germline V gene lookup returns CDR1 SGHTA and CDR2 FQGNSA. The entry originates in a study of blood T cell repertoires in COVID-19. Study in general: Acute-phase and convalescent COVID-19 samples originated in the United States, Italy and Spain. From T cells, B-cell-depleted T cells, or PBMCs came the material, which was cDNA or gDNA.

V is TRBV7-2 and J is TRBJ2-7; possible D gene TRBD2, 5 bases. Sequenced sample: peripheral blood. The receptor's source is a woman aged 40 to 55 with active or convalescent COVID-19. CDR3 amino acids: CASSPRESYEQYF. CDR3 in DNA: TGTGCCAGCAGCCCTAGGGAGAGCTACGAGCAGTACTTC.